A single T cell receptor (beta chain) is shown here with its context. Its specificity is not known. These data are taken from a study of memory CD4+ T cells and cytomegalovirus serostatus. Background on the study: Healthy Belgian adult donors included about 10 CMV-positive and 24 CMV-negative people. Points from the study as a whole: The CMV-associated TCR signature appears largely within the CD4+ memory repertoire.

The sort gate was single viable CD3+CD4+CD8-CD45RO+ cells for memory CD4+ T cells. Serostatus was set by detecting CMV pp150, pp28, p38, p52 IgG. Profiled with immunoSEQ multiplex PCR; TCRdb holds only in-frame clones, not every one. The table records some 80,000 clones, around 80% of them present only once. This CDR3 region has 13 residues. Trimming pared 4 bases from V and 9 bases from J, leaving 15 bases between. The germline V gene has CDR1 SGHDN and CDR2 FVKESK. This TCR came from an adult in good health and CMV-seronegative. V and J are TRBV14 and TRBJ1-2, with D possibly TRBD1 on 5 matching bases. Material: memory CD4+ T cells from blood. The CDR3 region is CASSPRVGDSYTF. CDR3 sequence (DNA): TGTGCCAGCAGCCCCAGGGTTGGGGATAGCTACACCTTC.